The 31 T cell receptor beta chains below all came from one sample that was sequenced in a study of blood T cell repertoires in COVID-19. Only in-frame clones appear in the TCRdb table, and some are missing; sequencing was by immunoSEQ multiplex PCR. The profile covers approximately 440,000 clones, with about 92% appearing a single time and approximately 0.65% taken by the ten largest. Source material: PBMCs or T cells enriched from blood (not recorded which). All receptors come from a man between 18 and 35 years old who had recovered from COVID-19.

Only one count was recorded for this clone. V usage is TRBV18 and J usage is TRBJ1-6, with TRBD1 matching over 9 bases. Germline V gene sequence: CDR1 KGHSH, CDR2 LQKENI. The CDR3 has 15 residues. V shed 3 bases, J shed 10 bases, and the junction held 7 bases outside the gene matches. CDR3 nucleotide sequence: TGTGCCAGCTCACCTACGGACAGGGGCAGCTCACCCCTCCACTTT. It encodes CASSPTDRGSSPLHF.

This chain connects TRBV15 to TRBJ1-3, with D maybe TRBD1 (5 bases). The V gene's germline CDR1 is LNHNV and CDR2 YYDKDF (reference sequence). This CDR3 comprises 16 residues. V shed 0 bases and J shed 5 bases, with 14 bases lying between them. This CDR3 reads CATSRDPRPGRNTIYF. The CDR3 DNA sequence: TGTGCCACCAGCAGAGATCCCCGTCCAGGGCGAAACACCATATATTTT.

The gene calls are TRBV6-5 and TRBJ1-2; no reliable D call. V lost 2 bases, J lost 0 bases, and 13 bases lay in between. The CDR3 totals 16 residues. Germline V gene data show CDR1 as MNHEY and CDR2 as SVGAGI. The CDR3 DNA is TGTGCCAGCAGTTACCTGGCTCGGGGTACTAACTATGGCTACACCTTC. It yields the protein CASSYLARGTNYGYTF.

The chain recombines TRBV5-1 with TRBJ2-7; 7 positions agree with TRBD1. Germline trimming cut 3 bases from V and 2 bases from J; bases unmatched to any gene: 14. The CDR3 length is 17 residues. Germline CDR1 SGHRS, CDR2 YFSETQ. CDR3 DNA: TGCGCCAGCAGCTCCAAAACCCCAGGGACAGTCCCCTACGAGCAGTACTTC. The encoded protein is CASSSKTPGTVPYEQYF.

The chain is built from TRBV7-6 and TRBJ2-2, with D unresolved. Germline lookup yields CDR1 SGHVS and CDR2 FNYEAQ. Trimming left V 0 bases short and J 1 base short, with 3 bases between. CDR3 length: 14 residues. This CDR3 is CASSLAVNTGELFF. For the CDR3, the DNA is TGTGCCAGCAGCTTAGCCGTGAACACCGGGGAGCTGTTTTTT.

V is TRBV7-8 and J is TRBJ1-6; the match to TRBD1 covers 9 bases. V was pared by 6 bases and J by 9 bases, with 9 bases of the junction left unmatched. This CDR3 comprises 15 residues. Germline V gives CDR1 SGHVS, CDR2 FQNEAQ. The chain's CDR3 is CASSHGQGKGSPLHF. CDR3 sequence (DNA): TGTGCCAGCAGTCATGGACAGGGGAAAGGTTCACCCCTCCACTTT.

This rearrangement joins TRBV3-1 (or the pseudogene TRBV3-2) to TRBJ1-2; 7 nucleotides match TRBD1. The V gene end was trimmed by 0 bases and the J gene end by 4 bases; junction bases not matched to a gene: 8. Per the germline V gene, CDR1 is LGHDT and CDR2 is YNNKEL (reference sequence). The CDR3 consists of 16 residues. The DNA for the CDR3 is TGTGCCAGCAGCCAAGAGGTTCGGGACAGCATCTATGGCTACACCTTC. This gives the protein CASSQEVRDSIYGYTF.

The J gene is TRBJ2-1, the V gene TRBV4-1; TRBD2 is a possible D gene (5 bases). With 0 bases removed from V and 7 bases from J, the gap between germline ends came to 10 bases. CDR1 and CDR2 (germline): MGHRA, YSYEKL. The CDR3 spans 14 residues. The CDR3 loop is CASSQERTSNEQFF. The DNA for the CDR3 is TGCGCCAGCAGCCAAGAACGGACTTCTAATGAGCAGTTCTTC.

This clone has a single count. V usage is TRBV24-1 and J usage is TRBJ2-1, with TRBD2 matching over 7 bases. CDR3 length: 16 amino acids. Germline assignment: CDR1 KGHDR and CDR2 SFDVKD. V shed 3 bases, J shed 10 bases, and the junction held 14 bases outside the gene matches. For the CDR3, the DNA is TGTGCCACCAGTGATAAATCCCTTTGGGAGGGCGGGGAGCAGTTCTTC. Its protein product is CATSDKSLWEGGEQFF.

The chain carries TRBV5-1 and TRBJ2-7; the match to TRBD1 covers 7 bases. Germline V gene data show CDR1 as SGHRS and CDR2 as YFSETQ. V gave up 3 bases and J gave up 5 bases; unmatched junction bases: 20. This CDR3 contains 18 residues. CDR3 bases: TGCGCCAGCAGCTCTGGCCTCGGCGCCCGACAGGGCAGCCACGAGCAGTACTTC. This gives the protein CASSSGLGARQGSHEQYF. Together with reference TRBV5-1 and TRBJ2-7, the CDR3 gives the full variable domain: KAGVTQTPRYLIKTRGQQVTLSCSPISGHRSVSWYQQTPGQGLQFLFEYFSETQRNKGNFPGRFSGRQFSNSRSEMNVSTLELGDSALYLCASSSGLGARQGSHEQYFGPGTRLTVT.

This sequence joins TRBV19 and TRBJ2-3; 8 bases align to TRBD2. J was trimmed by 3 bases and V by 3 bases; bases with no gene match: 11. CDR1 is LNHDA and CDR2 is SQIVND in the germline V gene (reference sequence). The CDR3 is made up of 17 amino acids. For the CDR3, the DNA is TGTGCCAGTAGTATTATGGTAGCGGGAAGGGGGACAGATACGCAGTATTTT. The encoded protein is CASSIMVAGRGTDTQYF.

V gene TRBV18 combines with J gene TRBJ1-4, with no clear D. CDR1 and CDR2 from the germline V gene are KGHSH and LQKENI. V shed 1 base and J shed 0 bases, with 6 bases lying between them. The CDR3 has 15 residues. CDR3 sequence reads: CASSPRGATNEKLFF. The CDR3 bases are TGTGCCAGCTCACCACGCGGGGCAACTAATGAAAAACTGTTTTTT. The whole variable domain, remainder taken from reference TRBV18 and TRBJ1-4, is NAGVMQNPRHLVRRRGQEARLRCSPMKGHSHVYWYRQLPEEGLKFMVYLQKENIIDESGMPKERFSAEFPKEGPSILRIQQVVRGDSAAYFCASSPRGATNEKLFFGSGTQLSVL.

Comments on this clone: Other nucleotide sequences from this sample produce the same CDR3. The chain carries TRBV2 and TRBJ1-5; D unresolved. Per the germline V gene, CDR1 is SNHLY and CDR2 is FYNNEI. This CDR3 has 12 amino acids. V lost 4 bases and J 6 bases, leaving 7 bases between the germline ends. The CDR3 protein is CASSGEVQPQHF. Written as DNA, the CDR3 is TGTGCCAGCAGTGGCGAAGTTCAGCCCCAGCATTTT.

This clone was counted between two and nine times. A read error may explain this, as a much larger clone is one base away. V is TRBV10-2 and J is TRBJ1-1; D remains unclear. CDR1 is WSHSY, CDR2 SAAADI, per germline. The CDR3 consists of 12 residues. Trimming left V 3 bases short and J 1 base short, with 3 bases between. CDR3 sequence (DNA): TGCGCCAGCAGTGAACAGAACACTGAAGCTTTCTTT. It specifies CASSEQNTEAFF.

The V gene is TRBV5-1, the J gene TRBJ1-4; TRBD1 aligns across 7 bases. This CDR3 spans 16 amino acids. The V and J ends lost 0 bases and 5 bases, in that order; junction bases with no gene match: 7. The V gene's germline CDR1 is SGHRS and CDR2 YFSETQ. In DNA, the CDR3 is TGCGCCAGCAGCTTGGTAGGCAGGGGGTCGAATGAAAAACTGTTTTTT. It translates to CASSLVGRGSNEKLFF.

This clone was counted between two and nine times. The rearrangement joins TRBV2 to TRBJ1-2; 8 nucleotides line up with TRBD1. V shed 7 bases, J shed 4 bases, and the junction held 8 bases outside the gene matches. The length of the CDR3 is 14 residues. CDR1 is SNHLY, CDR2 FYNNEI, per germline. The DNA of the CDR3 is TGTGCCAGCACCCCCCAGGGGGCACTCTATGGCTACACCTTC. Its translation is CASTPQGALYGYTF.

The chain links TRBV11-2 to TRBJ1-1; D perhaps matches TRBD1 (6 bases). Germline V CDR1 and CDR2: SGHAT, FQNNGV. The CDR3 runs 15 residues. With 1 base removed from V and 3 bases from J, the gap between germline ends came to 12 bases. The CDR3 spells CASSLGTGWDTEAFF. The CDR3 DNA reads as TGTGCCAGCAGCTTAGGAACAGGGTGGGACACTGAAGCTTTCTTT. Based on the CDR3 plus reference TRBV11-2 and TRBJ1-1, the full variable domain is EAGVAQSPRYKIIEKRQSVAFWCNPISGHATLYWYQQILGQGPKLLIQFQNNGVVDDSQLPKDRFSAERLKGVDSTLKIQPAKLEDSAVYLCASSLGTGWDTEAFFGQGTRLTVV.

This clone came up once. The rearrangement links TRBV10-2 to TRBJ1-4; 9 bases agree with TRBD1. Germline V gene data show CDR1 as WSHSY and CDR2 as SAAADI. V trimming: 6 bases; J trimming: 5 bases; junction bases outside the gene matches: 7. The CDR3 extends over 15 amino acids. The CDR3 bases are TGCGCCAGCAGAGGCTTAGGACAGGGGAATGAAAAACTGTTTTTT. Protein product: CASRGLGQGNEKLFF.

This sequence joins TRBV19 and TRBJ1-5, with D possibly matching TRBD1 (5 bases). V lost 1 base, J lost 7 bases, and 14 bases lay in between. Germline CDR1 reads LNHDA; CDR2 reads SQIVND (reference sequence). This CDR3 is built from 15 residues. The CDR3 region has the DNA TGTGCCAGTAGTATAGTTCAGGGCGCAGGCCAGCCCCAGCATTTT. Residues: CASSIVQGAGQPQHF.

The chain carries TRBV2 and TRBJ1-5, with 7 nucleotides matching TRBD1. The trim removed 2 bases at V and 7 bases at J, leaving 5 bases unmatched. Germline assignment: CDR1 SNHLY and CDR2 FYNNEI. There are 14 residues in the CDR3. In DNA, the CDR3 is TGTGCCAGCAGTGAAAGACAGGGAGGCCAGCCCCAGCATTTT. This sequence encodes CASSERQGGQPQHF.

Details on this clone: Since a much larger clone is just one base distant, this may be a read error. The chain recombines TRBV11-2 with TRBJ2-3; 8 bases are a match to TRBD1. Trimming removed 4 bases from V and 0 bases from J; junction bases left unmatched: 0. There are 14 residues in the CDR3. The germline gives CDR1 SGHAT, CDR2 FQNNGV. The CDR3 here is CASSWDRSTDTQYF. For the CDR3, the DNA is TGTGCCAGCAGCTGGGACAGGAGCACAGATACGCAGTATTTT.

This rearrangement joins TRBV10-1 to TRBJ2-1; 7 positions agree with TRBD2. The CDR3 sequence is 15 residues long. Losses at the gene ends were 0 bases for V and 6 bases for J; bases not matched to a gene: 5. Per germline, CDR1 WNHNN and CDR2 SYGVQD (reference sequence). The CDR3 spells CASSESSGIGNEQFF. The CDR3, as DNA: TGCGCCAGCAGTGAGTCAAGCGGGATAGGCAATGAGCAGTTCTTC.

The CDR3 sequence is CASSESGVGNQPQHF. CDR3 nucleotide sequence: TGTGCCAGCAGTGAATCGGGGGTAGGTAATCAGCCCCAGCATTTT. The chain links TRBV2 to TRBJ1-5; D perhaps matches TRBD1 (5 bases). V dropped 2 bases and J dropped 4 bases, with 12 bases sitting between them. This CDR3 region has 15 residues. Germline V CDR1 and CDR2: SNHLY, FYNNEI. The full variable domain, completed using reference TRBV2 and TRBJ1-5, is EPEVTQTPSHQVTQMGQEVILRCVPISNHLYFYWYRQILGQKVEFLVSFYNNEISEKSEIFDDQFSVERPDGSNFTLKIRSTKLEDSAMYFCASSESGVGNQPQHFGDGTRLSIL.

The rearrangement links TRBV7-2 to TRBJ2-1; 7 nucleotides line up with TRBD2. Germline V gene lookup returns CDR1 SGHTA and CDR2 FQGNSA. CDR3 length: 16 amino acids. V trimming: 1 base; J trimming: 9 bases; junction bases outside the gene matches: 12. The chain's CDR3 is CASSLVIARTRAEQFF. The CDR3 nucleotides read TGTGCCAGCAGCTTAGTCATCGCGCGGACTAGAGCTGAGCAGTTCTTC.

This clone was seen only once. V usage is TRBV28 and J usage is TRBJ2-3, with 7 bases lining up with TRBD1. Germline values: CDR1 MDHEN, CDR2 SYDVKM. This CDR3 comprises 16 residues. Germline trimming cut 4 bases from V and 2 bases from J; bases unmatched to any gene: 9. CDR3 coding DNA: TGTGCCAGCAGTTCGCACAGGGGACCAATCACAGATACGCAGTATTTT. Amino acids: CASSSHRGPITDTQYF.

This chain joins TRBV18 and TRBJ2-7, with a weak D call TRBD2 (5 bases). V was clipped by 1 base and J by 6 bases, with 7 bases between them. Looked up from germline, CDR1 is KGHSH and CDR2 is LQKENI. This CDR3 has 12 residues. The CDR3 sequence: CASSPRSGEQYF. DNA for the CDR3: TGTGCCAGCTCACCACGAAGCGGCGAGCAGTACTTC.

The CDR3 sequence: CASKAGAALGYTF. The CDR3 DNA reads TGTGCCAGCAAGGCGGGGGCGGCGCTCGGCTACACCTTC. This chain connects TRBV2 to TRBJ1-2; a possible D gene is TRBD1 (6 bases). Germline values: CDR1 SNHLY, CDR2 FYNNEI. CDR3 length: 13 residues. Trimming pared 7 bases from V and 8 bases from J, leaving 17 bases between.

The V call is TRBV10-3, the J call TRBJ1-2; D may be TRBD1 (5 bases). Germline CDR1 and CDR2: ENHRY and SYGVKD. This CDR3 has 14 amino acids. The V end lost 3 bases, the J end lost 4 bases, and 12 bases lay between the germline ends. In nucleotides, the CDR3 is TGTGCCATCAGTGATCAGGGATCGTTCTATGGCTACACCTTC. Amino acids: CAISDQGSFYGYTF.

The chain has TRBV5-1 and TRBJ2-1; unclear D gene. V lost 0 bases to trimming and J lost 5 bases, with 12 bases between them. Germline-derived CDR1 and CDR2 are SGHRS and YFSETQ. This CDR3 contains 15 residues. In DNA form, the CDR3 reads TGCGCCAGCAGCTTGGGGGCTACAGTGGACAATGAGCAGTTCTTC. Residues: CASSLGATVDNEQFF.

J is TRBJ1-1 and V is TRBV2, with TRBD1 matching over 8 bases. Germline CDR1 SNHLY, CDR2 FYNNEI. V shed 4 bases and J 10 bases; nucleotides not matched to a gene: 8. The CDR3 is 13 amino acids. Written as DNA, the CDR3 is TGTGCCAGCAGTGGGACAGGGTCGGTTTCAGCTTTCTTT. Protein product: CASSGTGSVSAFF.

The rearrangement joins TRBV7-6 to TRBJ2-2; D is ambiguous. Trimming removed 11 bases from V and 4 bases from J, with 8 bases in between. The CDR3 extends over 11 amino acids. Germline CDR1 SGHVS, CDR2 FNYEAQ. CDR3 bases: TGTGCCCTCTCGGTCACCGGGGAGCTGTTTTTT. Translation gives CALSVTGELFF.